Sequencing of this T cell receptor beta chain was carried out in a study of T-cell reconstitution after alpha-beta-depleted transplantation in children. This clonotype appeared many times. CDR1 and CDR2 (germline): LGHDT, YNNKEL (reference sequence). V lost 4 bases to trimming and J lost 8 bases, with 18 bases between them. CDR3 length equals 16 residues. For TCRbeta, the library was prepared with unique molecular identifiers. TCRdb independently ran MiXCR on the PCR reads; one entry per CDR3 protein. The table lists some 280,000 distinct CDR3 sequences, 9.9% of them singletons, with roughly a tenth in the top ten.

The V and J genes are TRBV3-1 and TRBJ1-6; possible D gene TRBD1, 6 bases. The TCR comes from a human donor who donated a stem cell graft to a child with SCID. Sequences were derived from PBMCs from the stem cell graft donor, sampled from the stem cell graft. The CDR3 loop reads CASSPTTGWDHSPLHF. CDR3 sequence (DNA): TGTGCCAGCAGCCCCACGACAGGTTGGGACCATTCACCCCTCCACTTT.